These 8 T cell receptor beta chains came from one sample sequenced in a study of OX40 agonist ivuxolimab in advanced cancers. Libraries were prepared by immunoSEQ multiplex PCR; TCRdb keeps only in-frame clonotypes and omits some of them. The sample records roughly 100,000 clones, approximately 92% being singletons. Sequenced here: CD4+ or CD8+ T cells sorted from blood, sampled in a trial of the OX40 agonist ivuxolimab. The receptors stem from an adult with an advanced solid tumor such as melanoma, head and neck, liver or kidney cancer.

On this clone: One junction end disagrees with the germline gene, perhaps due to a read error. Other DNA sequences within the sample encode an identical CDR3. This chain joins TRBV6-6 and TRBJ2-7; TRBD2 matches 8 bases. This CDR3 region has 16 residues. Germline V CDR1 and CDR2: MNHNY, SVGAGI (reference sequence). The chain's CDR3 is CASSYSLAAGTYEQYF. CDR3 nucleotide sequence: TGTGCCAGCAGTTATTCACTAGCGGCGGGAACCTACGAGCAGTACTTT.

This CDR3 is CASSLSGGRNQPQHF. CDR3 sequence (DNA): TGTGCCAGCAGCTTGAGTGGGGGCCGGAATCAGCCCCAGCATTTT. The genes are TRBV5-8 and TRBJ1-5, with D tentatively TRBD1 (6 bases). CDR3 size: 15 residues. Deletions cut 1 base from V and 4 bases from J, with 12 bases between. Germline-derived CDR1 and CDR2 are SGHTS and YDEGEE.

For this clone: Other DNA sequences in the same sample also yield this CDR3. V is TRBV5-1 and J is TRBJ1-1, with TRBD1 identical over 7 bases. There are 15 residues in the CDR3. Germline V gene sequence: CDR1 SGHRS, CDR2 YFSETQ. V lost 1 base to trimming and J lost 1 base; unmatched junction nucleotides: 4. The CDR3 DNA reads TGCGCCAGCAGCTTGAGGGGGCAGGGGAACACTGAAGCTTTCTTT. It yields the protein CASSLRGQGNTEAFF.

This chain uses TRBV19 with TRBJ2-7; D uncertain. The CDR3 runs to 14 residues. V was cut by 5 bases and J by 3 bases, with 14 bases left in between. Germline V gives CDR1 LNHDA, CDR2 SQIVND (reference sequence). CDR3 nucleotides: TGTGCCAGTAGTCCCGACCCGGGCGGCTACGAGCAGTACTTC. Its protein product is CASSPDPGGYEQYF.

The chain links TRBV4-3 to TRBJ2-7; D is uncertain. Between the trimmed V and J ends, which lost 0 bases and 0 bases, there was a span of 9 bases. CDR3 length: 15 residues. From germline, CDR1 is LGHNA and CDR2 YSLEER. The CDR3 is CASSQDFTTSYEQYF. Written as DNA, the CDR3 is TGCGCCAGCAGCCAAGACTTCACGACCTCCTACGAGCAGTACTTC.

The gene calls are TRBV27 and TRBJ1-4; D perhaps matches TRBD1 (5 bases). This CDR3 is built from 14 residues. Germline lookup yields CDR1 MNHEY and CDR2 SMNVEV (reference sequence). Deletions cut 3 bases from V and 3 bases from J, with 8 bases between. As DNA, the CDR3 is TGTGCCAGCAGTTTCAGGGTGGCTAATGAAAAACTGTTTTTT. Amino acid sequence: CASSFRVANEKLFF.

The chain carries TRBV29-1 and TRBJ2-2; possibly TRBD1 for D (6 bases). Germline CDR1 SQVTM, CDR2 ANQGSEA. There are 14 residues in the CDR3. The V gene lost 4 bases and the J gene lost 6 bases, with 15 bases spanning the gap. CDR3 region: CSVVGRGVAGELFF. For the CDR3, the DNA is TGCAGCGTTGTTGGCAGGGGAGTCGCCGGGGAGCTGTTTTTT.

V and J are TRBV4-1 and TRBJ2-1; TRBD1 matches at 7 bases. Germline CDR1 reads MGHRA; CDR2 reads YSYEKL. V dropped 1 base and J dropped 2; count of bases not matched to a gene: 5. The CDR3 totals 16 residues. CDR3 DNA: TGCGCCAGCAGCCAAGCACCAGGGGGAGCCTACAATGAGCAGTTCTTC. This gives the protein CASSQAPGGAYNEQFF.